The following is a T cell receptor beta chain sequence with its context. Across 24 US areas, participants ranged in age from about 18 to 89 years. Each participant's cohort was designated according to participant-reported clinical history. The source of the sample is a study of blood T cell repertoires in COVID-19. About the research overall: Sources were T cells, B-cell-depleted T cells, or PBMCs; the material itself was cDNA or gDNA.

Germline V gene data show CDR1 as SGHVS and CDR2 as FQNEAQ. Trimming took 1 base from V and 5 from J, leaving 15 bases between them. The CDR3 runs 15 residues. Authors' methods: Cell counts per sample came from amplifying reference gene primers. Generated by immunoSEQ multiplex PCR, the TCRdb table keeps only in-frame clones and is missing some. Clonal size and the V and J genes are those of that table, whereas D and trimming came from the DNA. The sample has approximately 300,000 clones; about 90% are singletons. This clonotype was sampled from a woman in her twenties or thirties who had recovered from COVID-19. The chain recombines TRBV7-8 with TRBJ2-7; the D gene is possibly TRBD2 (6 bases). The material sequenced was PBMCs or T cells enriched from blood (not recorded which). The CDR3 reads CASSLVAGSEDEQYF. DNA of the CDR3: TGTGCCAGCAGCTTAGTTGCGGGGTCCGAGGACGAGCAGTACTTC.